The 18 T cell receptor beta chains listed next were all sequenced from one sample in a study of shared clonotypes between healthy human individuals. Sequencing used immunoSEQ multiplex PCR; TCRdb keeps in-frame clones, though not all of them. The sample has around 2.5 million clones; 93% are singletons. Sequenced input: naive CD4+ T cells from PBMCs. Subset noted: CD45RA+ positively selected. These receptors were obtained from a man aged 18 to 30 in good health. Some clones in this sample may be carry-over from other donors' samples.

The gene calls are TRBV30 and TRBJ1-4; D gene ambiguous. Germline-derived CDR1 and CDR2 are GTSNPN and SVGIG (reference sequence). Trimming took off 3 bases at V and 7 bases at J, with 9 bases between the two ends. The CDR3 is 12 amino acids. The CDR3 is CAWRPTREKLFF. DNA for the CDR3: TGTGCCTGGAGACCAACCCGTGAAAAACTGTTTTTT.

The CDR3 is CASSASPGTGFGYTF. The CDR3 region has the DNA TGTGCCAGCAGCGCCAGTCCCGGGACAGGGTTCGGCTACACCTTC. The J gene is TRBJ1-2, the V gene TRBV9; 9 bases are shared with TRBD1. Germline V CDR1 and CDR2: SGDLS, YYNGEE. There are 15 residues in the CDR3. The ends lost 3 bases at V and 8 bases at J; junction bases unmatched: 11.

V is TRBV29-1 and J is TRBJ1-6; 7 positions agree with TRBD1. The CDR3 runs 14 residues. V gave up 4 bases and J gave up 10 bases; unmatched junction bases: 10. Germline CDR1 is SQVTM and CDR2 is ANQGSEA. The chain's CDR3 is CSVAGGQSGSPLHF. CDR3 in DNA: TGCAGCGTTGCAGGGGGACAGAGCGGGTCACCCCTCCACTTT. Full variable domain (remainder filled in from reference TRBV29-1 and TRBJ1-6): SAVISQKPSRDICQRGTSLTIQCQVDSQVTMMFWYRQQPGQSLTLIATANQGSEATYESGFVIDKFPISRPNLTFSTLTVSNMSPEDSSIYLCSVAGGQSGSPLHFGNGTRLTVT.

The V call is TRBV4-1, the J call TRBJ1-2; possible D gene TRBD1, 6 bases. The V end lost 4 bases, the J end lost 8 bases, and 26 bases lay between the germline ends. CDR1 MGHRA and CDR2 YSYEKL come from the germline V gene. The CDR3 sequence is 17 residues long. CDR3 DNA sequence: TGCGCCAGCAGCCCCAACCCGAAGGGACACCCCAGGGAAGGCTACACCTTC. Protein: CASSPNPKGHPREGYTF.

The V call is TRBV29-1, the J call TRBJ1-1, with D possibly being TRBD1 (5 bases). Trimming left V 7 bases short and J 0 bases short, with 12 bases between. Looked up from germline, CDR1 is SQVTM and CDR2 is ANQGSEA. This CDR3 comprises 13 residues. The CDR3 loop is CSGGTAMNTEAFF. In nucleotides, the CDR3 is TGCAGCGGGGGGACCGCTATGAACACTGAAGCTTTCTTT.

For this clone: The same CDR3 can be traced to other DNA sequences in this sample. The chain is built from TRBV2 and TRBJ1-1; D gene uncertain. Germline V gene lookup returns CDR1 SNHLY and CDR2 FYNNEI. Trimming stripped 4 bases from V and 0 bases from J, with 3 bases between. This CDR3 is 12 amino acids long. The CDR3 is CASSVLNTEAFF. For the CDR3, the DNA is TGTGCCAGCAGTGTGTTGAACACTGAAGCTTTCTTT.

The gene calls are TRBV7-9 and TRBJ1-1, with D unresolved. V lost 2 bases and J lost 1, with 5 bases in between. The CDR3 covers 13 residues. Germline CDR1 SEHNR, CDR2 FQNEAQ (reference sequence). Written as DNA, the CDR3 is TGTGCCAGCAGCTTAAGGCCGAACACTGAAGCTTTCTTT. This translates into CASSLRPNTEAFF.

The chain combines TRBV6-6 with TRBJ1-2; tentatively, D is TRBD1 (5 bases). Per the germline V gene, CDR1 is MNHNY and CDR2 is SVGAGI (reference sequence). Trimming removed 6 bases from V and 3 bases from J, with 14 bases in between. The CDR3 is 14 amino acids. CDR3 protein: CASRNPGTDYGYTF. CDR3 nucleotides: TGTGCCAGCAGAAATCCCGGGACTGACTATGGCTACACCTTC.

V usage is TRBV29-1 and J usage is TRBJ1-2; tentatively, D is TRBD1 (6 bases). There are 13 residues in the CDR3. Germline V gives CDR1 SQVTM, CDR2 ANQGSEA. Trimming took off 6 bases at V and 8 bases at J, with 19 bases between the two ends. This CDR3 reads CSVTQGGGRGYTF. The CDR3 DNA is TGCAGCGTGACACAGGGTGGGGGCCGGGGCTACACCTTC.

The CDR3 DNA reads as TGTGCCAGCAGCGCCCGTGGGGGGGCCGATGAAAAACTGTTTTTT. Translating gives CASSARGGADEKLFF. The V gene is TRBV28, the J gene TRBJ1-4, with D possibly TRBD1 on 6 matching bases. Germline values: CDR1 MDHEN, CDR2 SYDVKM. CDR3 size: 15 residues. V was cut by 6 bases and J by 6 bases, with 17 bases left in between.

The CDR3 region has the DNA TGTGCCAGCAGCTTTAAGGCCCATATCCCCTACGAGCAGTACTTC. As protein: CASSFKAHIPYEQYF. The rearrangement links TRBV11-1 to TRBJ2-7; D is unclear. V was cut by 3 bases and J by 2 bases, with 14 bases left in between. Germline loops: CDR1 SGHAT, CDR2 FQDESV (reference sequence). The CDR3 is 15 residues long.

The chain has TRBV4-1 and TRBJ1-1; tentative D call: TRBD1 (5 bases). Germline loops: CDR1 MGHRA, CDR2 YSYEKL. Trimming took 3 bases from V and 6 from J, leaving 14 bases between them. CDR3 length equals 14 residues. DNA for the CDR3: TGCGCCAGCAGCCATCCAGGGATGGCGGCTGAAGCTTTCTTT. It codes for CASSHPGMAAEAFF.

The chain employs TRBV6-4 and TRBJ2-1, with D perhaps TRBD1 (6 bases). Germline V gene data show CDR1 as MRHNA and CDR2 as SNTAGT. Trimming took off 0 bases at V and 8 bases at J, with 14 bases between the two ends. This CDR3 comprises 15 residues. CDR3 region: CASSDSGQGLDEQFF. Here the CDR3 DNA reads TGTGCCAGCAGTGACTCAGGCCAGGGGCTTGATGAGCAGTTCTTC.

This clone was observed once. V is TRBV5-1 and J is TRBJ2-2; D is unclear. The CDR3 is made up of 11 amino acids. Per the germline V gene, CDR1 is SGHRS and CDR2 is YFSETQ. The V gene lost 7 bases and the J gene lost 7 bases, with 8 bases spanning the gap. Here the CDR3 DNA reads TGCGCCAGCCGTGATAACGGGGAGCTGTTTTTT. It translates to CASRDNGELFF.

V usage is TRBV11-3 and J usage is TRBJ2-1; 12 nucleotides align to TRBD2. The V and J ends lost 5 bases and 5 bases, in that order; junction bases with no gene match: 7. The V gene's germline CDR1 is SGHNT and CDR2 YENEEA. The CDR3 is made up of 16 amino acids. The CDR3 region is CASSPVTSGGNNEQFF. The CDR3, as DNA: TGTGCCAGCAGCCCCGTTACTAGCGGGGGGAACAATGAGCAGTTCTTC.

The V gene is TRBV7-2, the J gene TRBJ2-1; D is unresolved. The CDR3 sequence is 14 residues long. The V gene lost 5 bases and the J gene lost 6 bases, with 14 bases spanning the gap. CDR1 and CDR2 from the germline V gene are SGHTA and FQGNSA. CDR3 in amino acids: CASSPPPSPNEQFF. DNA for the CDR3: TGTGCCAGCAGCCCCCCGCCCAGCCCCAATGAGCAGTTCTTC.

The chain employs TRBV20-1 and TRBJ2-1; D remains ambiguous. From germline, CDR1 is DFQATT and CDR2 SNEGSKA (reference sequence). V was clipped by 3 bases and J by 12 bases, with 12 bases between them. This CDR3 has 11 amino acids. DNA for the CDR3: TGCAGTGCTAGCTTCACCCAGTGGCAGTTCTTC. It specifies CSASFTQWQFF.

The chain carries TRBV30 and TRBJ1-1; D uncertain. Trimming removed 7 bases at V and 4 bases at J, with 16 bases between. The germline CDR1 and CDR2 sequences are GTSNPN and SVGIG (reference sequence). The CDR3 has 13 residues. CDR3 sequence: CASGRLRVTEAFF. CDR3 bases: TGTGCCTCTGGAAGGTTGAGGGTCACTGAAGCTTTCTTT.